Below, 26 T cell receptor beta chains from the same sample are listed, as sequenced in a study of identical twins. Each CDR3 protein is one row after TCRdb ran MiXCR on the 5' RACE reads. The sample lists about 890,000 distinct CDR3 sequences, about 12% seen once, with about 1.5% in the top ten. This same sample was also part of a study on yellow fever vaccine responses in identical twins.

Sequenced: PBMCs. The receptor source for this set is a woman aged 18-30 years in good health.

In its sample, this clonotype was seen a few times. The chain couples TRBV10-1 to TRBJ2-1, with 7 bases matching TRBD2. The germline V gene encodes CDR1 WNHNN and CDR2 SYGVQD (reference sequence). V was clipped by 0 bases and J by 2 bases; unmatched bases: 1. This CDR3 region has 15 residues. CDR3 in amino acids: CASSESRGAYNEQFF. The CDR3 DNA follows: TGCGCCAGCAGTGAGTCCCGGGGGGCCTACAATGAGCAGTTCTTC.

This clonotype was seen at least ten times. The chain has TRBV29-1 and TRBJ2-3, with D perhaps assigned TRBD1 or TRBD2 (5 bases each). V was pared by 1 base and J by 7 bases, with 9 bases between. CDR3 length: 12 residues. Germline CDR1 reads SQVTM; CDR2 reads ANQGSEA. The CDR3 is CSVEGGPNTQYF. The CDR3 DNA reads as TGCAGCGTTGAAGGGGGACCGAATACGCAGTATTTT.

This clonotype was counted between two and nine times. The J gene is TRBJ1-5, the V gene TRBV4-1; D not certain. V lost 1 base to trimming and J lost 5 bases, with 21 bases between them. This CDR3 region has 18 residues. Germline-derived CDR1 and CDR2 are MGHRA and YSYEKL. The CDR3 loop reads CASSQVNPVVPYDQPQHF. As DNA, the CDR3 is TGCGCCAGCAGCCAAGTTAACCCAGTGGTTCCGTACGATCAGCCCCAGCATTTT.

This chain connects TRBV11-3 to TRBJ2-1, with a weak D call TRBD1 (5 bases). Germline V CDR1 and CDR2: SGHNT, YENEEA. The CDR3 has 14 amino acids. V gave up 1 base and J gave up 9 bases, with 13 bases separating them. CDR3 DNA: TGTGCCAGCAGCTTAGGTGCAGGGAACAGTGAGCAGTTCTTC. The encoded protein is CASSLGAGNSEQFF.

There are many counts of this clonotype. The chain combines TRBV29-1 with TRBJ1-5; D ambiguous. Germline CDR1 and CDR2: SQVTM and ANQGSEA. Trimming removed 7 bases at V and 6 bases at J, with 13 bases between. The CDR3 is 12 residues long. CDR3 nucleotides: TGCAGCGCCCGGGAGGGAAGTCAGCCCCAGCATTTT. Amino acids: CSAREGSQPQHF.

The sample holds a few counts of this clonotype. The J gene is TRBJ2-6, the V gene TRBV7-9, with D uncertain. Between the trimmed V and J ends, which lost 5 bases and 0 bases, there was a span of 14 bases. Germline lookup yields CDR1 SEHNR and CDR2 FQNEAQ (reference sequence). The CDR3 sequence is 17 residues long. The CDR3 DNA reads TGTGCCAGCAGCCCCCAGTTAGATTTCTCTGGGGCCAACGTCCTGACTTTC. It encodes CASSPQLDFSGANVLTF.

This clonotype was found a few times. The J gene is TRBJ1-1, the V gene TRBV29-1, with 7 bases lining up with TRBD1. Germline loops: CDR1 SQVTM, CDR2 ANQGSEA. Germline trimming cut 7 bases from V and 0 bases from J; bases unmatched to any gene: 14. The CDR3 extends over 16 amino acids. CDR3 loop: CSATQGIMTMNTEAFF. The DNA of the CDR3 is TGCAGCGCCACACAGGGGATTATGACCATGAACACTGAAGCTTTCTTT. The whole variable domain, remainder taken from reference TRBV29-1 and TRBJ1-1, is SAVISQKPSRDICQRGTSLTIQCQVDSQVTMMFWYRQQPGQSLTLIATANQGSEATYESGFVIDKFPISRPNLTFSTLTVSNMSPEDSSIYLCSATQGIMTMNTEAFFGQGTRLTVV.

The chain carries TRBV7-8 and TRBJ2-2; 7 bases are shared with TRBD2. This CDR3 spans 16 amino acids. Germline V gene sequence: CDR1 SGHVS, CDR2 FQNEAQ. The V gene end was trimmed by 5 bases and the J gene end by 4 bases; junction bases not matched to a gene: 10. The CDR3 sequence: CASSLKREWGTGELFF. The CDR3 DNA reads TGTGCCAGCAGCCTCAAGCGGGAATGGGGCACCGGGGAGCTGTTTTTT.

This clonotype has a handful of counts. The chain uses TRBV5-1 and TRBJ1-2; TRBD1 might be the D (6 bases). The germline V and J ends were trimmed by 3 bases and 8 bases, with 17 bases remaining between them. Per the germline V gene, CDR1 is SGHRS and CDR2 is YFSETQ. The CDR3 has 14 amino acids. Here the CDR3 reads CASSSQGPPEGYTF. The CDR3 DNA follows: TGCGCCAGCAGCTCGCAGGGGCCACCCGAGGGCTACACCTTC.

This clonotype was seen a few times. The chain uses TRBV2 and TRBJ2-3, with D tentatively TRBD2 (6 bases). CDR3 length: 15 residues. Looked up from germline, CDR1 is SNHLY and CDR2 is FYNNEI. Trimming took 4 bases from V and 3 from J, leaving 14 bases between them. CDR3 loop: CASSGRERITDTQYF. The CDR3 DNA reads as TGTGCCAGCAGTGGCCGGGAGAGAATTACAGATACGCAGTATTTT.

The chain couples TRBV3-1 to TRBJ2-4; TRBD1 matches 7 bases. The germline CDR1 and CDR2 sequences are LGHDT and YNNKEL (reference sequence). V lost 1 base and J lost 1; bases outside the gene matches: 10. CDR3 size: 18 residues. CDR3 DNA: TGTGCCAGCAGCCAAGGGTCCGGACAGGCGATTGCCAAAAACATTCAGTACTTC. This codes for CASSQGSGQAIAKNIQYF.

This clonotype came up many times. In nucleotides, the CDR3 is TGCGCCAGCAGCCAAGGGGCGAAATTCAGCACAGATACGCAGTATTTT. This codes for CASSQGAKFSTDTQYF. The rearrangement uses TRBV4-1 and TRBJ2-3; D remains ambiguous. This CDR3 is built from 16 residues. The V end lost 1 base, the J end lost 0 bases, and 11 bases lay between the germline ends. From germline, CDR1 is MGHRA and CDR2 YSYEKL.

The rearrangement uses TRBV7-9 and TRBJ1-2; the match to TRBD1 covers 7 bases. The trim removed 7 bases at V and 4 bases at J, leaving 12 bases unmatched. There are 15 residues in the CDR3. The V gene's germline CDR1 is SEHNR and CDR2 FQNEAQ (reference sequence). The CDR3, as DNA: TGTGCCAGCACACCCCCGGGACAGAACATCTATGGCTACACCTTC. This codes for CASTPPGQNIYGYTF.

The CDR3 nucleotides read TGTGCCAGCAGTTATAACTTGAGGGATGAGCAGTTCTTC. This sequence encodes CASSYNLRDEQFF. The rearrangement joins TRBV6-2 or TRBV6-3 to TRBJ2-1; tentatively, D is TRBD2 (5 bases). There are 13 residues in the CDR3. V was clipped by 3 bases and J by 8 bases, with 11 bases between them. CDR1 MNHEY and CDR2 SVGEGT come from the germline V gene.

This clonotype was counted between two and nine times. V and J are TRBV6-1 and TRBJ2-1; D is unclear. CDR3 length: 15 amino acids. V was trimmed by 7 bases and J by 0 bases, leaving 13 bases between them. The germline gives CDR1 MNHNS, CDR2 SASEGT. CDR3 loop: CASKGTWNSYNEQFF. In nucleotides, the CDR3 is TGTGCCAGCAAAGGCACCTGGAACTCCTACAATGAGCAGTTCTTC.

This clonotype was seen a few times. The CDR3 reads CATSRDRDTGELFF. As DNA, the CDR3 is TGTGCCACCAGCAGAGATCGGGACACCGGGGAGCTGTTTTTT. This chain connects TRBV15 to TRBJ2-2, with D unclear. V was clipped by 0 bases and J by 3 bases, with 5 bases between them. The CDR3 contains 14 residues. Germline CDR1 LNHNV, CDR2 YYDKDF (reference sequence).

There are a few counts of this clonotype. This chain connects TRBV3-1 to TRBJ2-5; TRBD2 agrees at 14 bases. The CDR3 consists of 19 residues. The V gene's germline CDR1 is LGHDT and CDR2 YNNKEL (reference sequence). Unmatched junction bases numbered 12, after V lost 4 bases and J lost 2 bases. CDR3 residues: CASSPPRTSGGPEQETQYF. DNA for the CDR3: TGTGCCAGCAGCCCCCCTCGGACTAGCGGGGGGCCTGAACAAGAGACCCAGTACTTC.

This clonotype turned up a few times. CDR3 bases: TGTGCCAGCATCGGGGTGACAGATACGCAGTATTTT. Its translation is CASIGVTDTQYF. The genes are TRBV5-5 and TRBJ2-3; D possibly corresponds to TRBD2 (5 bases). With 6 bases removed from V and 3 bases from J, the gap between germline ends came to 8 bases. The CDR3 has 12 residues. The germline gives CDR1 SGHKS, CDR2 YYEKEE (reference sequence).

This clonotype was seen at least ten times. The chain is built from TRBV12-3 or TRBV12-4 and TRBJ2-3; maybe TRBD1 (5 bases). This CDR3 contains 14 residues. Trimming took 3 bases from V and 6 from J, leaving 13 bases between them. This CDR3 reads CASSFLAGIDTQYF. The DNA of the CDR3 is TGTGCCAGCAGTTTCCTGGCAGGGATCGATACGCAGTATTTT.

This clonotype was recorded a few times. As DNA, the CDR3 is TGTGCCAGCAGCCAATTTCTAGCGGGGGGGCAAGAGACCCAGTACTTC. Translating gives CASSQFLAGGQETQYF. This chain connects TRBV3-1 to TRBJ2-5, with 12 positions matching TRBD2. The junction had 3 bases not matched to a gene; V was cut back by 2 bases and J by 2 bases. The CDR3 is 16 amino acids. Germline V gives CDR1 LGHDT, CDR2 YNNKEL (reference sequence).

This clonotype came up a few times. The rearrangement joins TRBV7-2 to TRBJ2-2; D could derive from TRBD1 or TRBD2 (5 bases each). The CDR3 has 18 amino acids. V was cut by 2 bases and J by 3 bases, with 19 bases left in between. CDR1 and CDR2 from the germline V gene are SGHTA and FQGNSA. The CDR3 protein is CASSLSPLRDRDTGELFF. The CDR3 DNA follows: TGTGCCAGCAGCTTATCGCCTCTTCGGGACCGAGACACCGGGGAGCTGTTTTTT. The full variable domain, rest sourced from reference TRBV7-2 and TRBJ2-2, is GAGVSQSPSNKVTEKGKDVELRCDPISGHTALYWYRQSLGQGLEFLIYFQGNSAPDKSGLPSDRFSAERTGGSVSTLTIQRTQQEDSAVYLCASSLSPLRDRDTGELFFGEGSRLTVL.

The V and J genes are TRBV28 and TRBJ1-1; D remains unclear. The CDR3 runs 14 residues. V was cut by 7 bases and J by 0 bases, with 12 bases left in between. Germline lookup yields CDR1 MDHEN and CDR2 SYDVKM. CDR3 in DNA: TGTGCCAGCATAGTCGGAGGGATGAACACTGAAGCTTTCTTT. This sequence encodes CASIVGGMNTEAFF.

J is TRBJ2-1 and V is TRBV7-9; no clear D gene. The CDR3 consists of 15 residues. Trimming cost V 1 base and J 5 bases, with 12 bases left between them. Germline values: CDR1 SEHNR, CDR2 FQNEAQ (reference sequence). CDR3 DNA sequence: TGTGCCAGCAGCTTAGGTGGGCGGAGCAACAATGAGCAGTTCTTC. It specifies CASSLGGRSNNEQFF.

The V call is TRBV6-1, the J call TRBJ2-2; D possibly corresponds to TRBD1 (6 bases). V was trimmed by 10 bases and J by 6 bases, leaving 15 bases between them. Germline CDR1 and CDR2: MNHNS and SASEGT. CDR3 size: 13 residues. This CDR3 is CATRRGLAGELFF. CDR3 in DNA: TGTGCCACACGCAGGGGTCTGGCCGGGGAGCTGTTTTTT.

This clonotype has only a few counts. This chain connects TRBV11-2 to TRBJ2-2; TRBD2 is a possible D gene (6 bases). Germline V gene sequence: CDR1 SGHAT, CDR2 FQNNGV. The CDR3 covers 17 residues. With 7 bases removed from V and 1 base from J, the gap between germline ends came to 19 bases. The CDR3 bases are TGTGCCAGCACCCCCTCCTCTACTAGCCTGAACACCGGGGAGCTGTTTTTT. It codes for CASTPSSTSLNTGELFF. The full variable domain, its missing parts supplied by reference TRBV11-2 and TRBJ2-2, is EAGVAQSPRYKIIEKRQSVAFWCNPISGHATLYWYQQILGQGPKLLIQFQNNGVVDDSQLPKDRFSAERLKGVDSTLKIQPAKLEDSAVYLCASTPSSTSLNTGELFFGEGSRLTVL.

The chain employs TRBV5-1 and TRBJ2-2; 7 bases align to TRBD1. Trimming cost V 5 bases and J 2 bases; bases outside gene matches: 12. This CDR3 has 17 residues. Germline V gene sequence: CDR1 SGHRS, CDR2 YFSETQ. DNA for the CDR3: TGCGCCAGCAGTTTTGTTCCGGGACAGATCAACACCGGGGAGCTGTTTTTT. It specifies CASSFVPGQINTGELFF.